This note documents a single TCR beta chain sequence. Antigen: not known. The data were obtained in a study of T-cell reconstitution after alpha-beta-depleted transplantation in children. Per the germline V gene, CDR1 is SGHTA and CDR2 is FQGNSA. V was shortened by 8 bases and J by 6 bases, with 24 bases between the two germline ends. The CDR3 length is 16 residues. General study results and limits: As was reported, about two months after transplant, alpha-beta T cells came from several hundred expanded graft clones. Newly produced T cells mostly accounted for T-cell counts and diversity one year post-transplant.

The TCRbeta library incorporated unique molecular identifiers. TCRdb re-called the PCR reads with MiXCR, one entry per CDR3 protein. The sample yields a few hundred thousand distinct CDR3 sequences, just over 7.5% seen once. The chain has TRBV7-2 and TRBJ2-3, with no clear D. This clonotype originated in a female patient aged 2 to 10 who had a stem cell transplant for Fanconi anemia, so the T cells may come from the graft donor. The sequences come from peripheral blood, collected 360 days after TCRalphabeta/CD19-depleted stem cell transplant. For the CDR3, the DNA is TGTGCCAGCTCATCTTTCATGGCGAGACGACCGGATACGCAGTATTTT. Its protein is CASSSFMARRPDTQYF.